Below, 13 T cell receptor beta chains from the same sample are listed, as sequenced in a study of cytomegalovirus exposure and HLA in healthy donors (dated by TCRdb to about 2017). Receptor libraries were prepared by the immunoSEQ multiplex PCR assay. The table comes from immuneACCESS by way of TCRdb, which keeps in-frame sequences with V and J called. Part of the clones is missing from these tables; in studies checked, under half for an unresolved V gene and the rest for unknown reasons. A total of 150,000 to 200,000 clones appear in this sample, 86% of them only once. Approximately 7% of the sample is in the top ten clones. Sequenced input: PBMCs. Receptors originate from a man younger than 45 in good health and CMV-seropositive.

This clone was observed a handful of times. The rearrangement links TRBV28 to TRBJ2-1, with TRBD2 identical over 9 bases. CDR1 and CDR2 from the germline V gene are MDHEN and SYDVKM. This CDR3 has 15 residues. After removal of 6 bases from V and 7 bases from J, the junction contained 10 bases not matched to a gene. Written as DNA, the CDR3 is TGTGCCAGCAGCCCCCCGGGACTAGCACGGAATGAGCAGTTCTTC. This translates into CASSPPGLARNEQFF.

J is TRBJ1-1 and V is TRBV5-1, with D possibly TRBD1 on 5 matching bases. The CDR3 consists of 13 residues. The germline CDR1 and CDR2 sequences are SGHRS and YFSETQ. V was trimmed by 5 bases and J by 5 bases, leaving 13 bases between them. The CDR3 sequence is CASSVAGGTEAFF. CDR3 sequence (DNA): TGCGCCAGCAGTGTGGCTGGGGGTACTGAAGCTTTCTTT.

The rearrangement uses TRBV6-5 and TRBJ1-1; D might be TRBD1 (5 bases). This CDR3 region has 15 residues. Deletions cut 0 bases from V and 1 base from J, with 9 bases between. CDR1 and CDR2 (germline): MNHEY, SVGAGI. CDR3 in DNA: TGTGCCAGCAGTTACTCCTACAGGAGGAACACTGAAGCTTTCTTT. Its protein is CASSYSYRRNTEAFF.

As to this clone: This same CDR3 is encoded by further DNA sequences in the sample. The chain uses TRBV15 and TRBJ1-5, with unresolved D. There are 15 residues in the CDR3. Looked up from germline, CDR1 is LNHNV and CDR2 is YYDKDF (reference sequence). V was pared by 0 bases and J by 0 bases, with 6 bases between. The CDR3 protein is CATSRDRGSNQPQHF. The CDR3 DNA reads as TGTGCCACCAGCAGAGATCGAGGTAGCAATCAGCCCCAGCATTTT.

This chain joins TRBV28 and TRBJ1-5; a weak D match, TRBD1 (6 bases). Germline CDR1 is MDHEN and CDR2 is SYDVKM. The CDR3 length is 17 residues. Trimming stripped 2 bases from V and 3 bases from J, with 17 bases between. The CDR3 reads CASSLSRRGAFNQPQHF. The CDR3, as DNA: TGTGCCAGCAGTTTAAGTAGGCGGGGGGCGTTCAATCAGCCCCAGCATTTT.

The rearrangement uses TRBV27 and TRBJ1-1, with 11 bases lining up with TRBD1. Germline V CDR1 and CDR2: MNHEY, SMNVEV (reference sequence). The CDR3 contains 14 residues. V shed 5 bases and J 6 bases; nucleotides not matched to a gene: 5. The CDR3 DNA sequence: TGTGCCAGCAGTCCCGGGACAGGGGGACCTGAAGCTTTCTTT. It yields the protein CASSPGTGGPEAFF.

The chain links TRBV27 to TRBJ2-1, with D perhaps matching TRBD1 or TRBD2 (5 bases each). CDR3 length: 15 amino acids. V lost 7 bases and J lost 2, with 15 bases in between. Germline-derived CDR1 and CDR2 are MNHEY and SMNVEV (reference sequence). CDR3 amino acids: CASTPGRNPYNEQFF. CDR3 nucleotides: TGTGCCAGCACGCCGGGACGCAATCCCTACAATGAGCAGTTCTTC.

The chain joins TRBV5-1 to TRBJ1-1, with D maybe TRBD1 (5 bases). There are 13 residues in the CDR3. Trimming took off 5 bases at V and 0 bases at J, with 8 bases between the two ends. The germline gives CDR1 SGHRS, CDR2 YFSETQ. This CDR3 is CASRGELNTEAFF. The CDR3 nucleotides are TGCGCCAGCAGGGGGGAGTTGAACACTGAAGCTTTCTTT.

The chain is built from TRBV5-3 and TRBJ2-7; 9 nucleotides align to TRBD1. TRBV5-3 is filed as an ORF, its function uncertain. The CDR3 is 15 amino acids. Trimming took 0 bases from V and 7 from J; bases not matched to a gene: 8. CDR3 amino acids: CARSLAGTGIREQYF. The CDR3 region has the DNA TGTGCCAGAAGCTTGGCCGGGACAGGGATTCGGGAGCAGTACTTC.

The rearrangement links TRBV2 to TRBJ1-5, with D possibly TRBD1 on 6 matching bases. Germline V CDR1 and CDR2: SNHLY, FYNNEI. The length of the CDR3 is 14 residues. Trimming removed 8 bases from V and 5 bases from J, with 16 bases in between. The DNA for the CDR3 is TGTGCCAGCCCCCTGGGGGCTCCGGATCAGCCCCAGCATTTT. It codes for CASPLGAPDQPQHF. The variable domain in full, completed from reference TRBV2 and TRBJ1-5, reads EPEVTQTPSHQVTQMGQEVILRCVPISNHLYFYWYRQILGQKVEFLVSFYNNEISEKSEIFDDQFSVERPDGSNFTLKIRSTKLEDSAMYFCASPLGAPDQPQHFGDGTRLSIL.

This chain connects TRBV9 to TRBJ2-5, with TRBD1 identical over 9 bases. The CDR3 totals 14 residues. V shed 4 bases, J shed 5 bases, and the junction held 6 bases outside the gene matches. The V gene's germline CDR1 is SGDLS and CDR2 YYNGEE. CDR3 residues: CASSQQGAGETQYF. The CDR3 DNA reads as TGTGCCAGCAGCCAACAGGGGGCCGGGGAGACCCAGTACTTC.

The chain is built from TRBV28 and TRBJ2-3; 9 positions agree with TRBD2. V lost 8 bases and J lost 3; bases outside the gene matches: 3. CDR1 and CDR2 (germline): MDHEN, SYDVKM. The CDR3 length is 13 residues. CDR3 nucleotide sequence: TGTGCCAGCCGAGCGGGAGGTACAGATACGCAGTATTTT. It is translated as CASRAGGTDTQYF. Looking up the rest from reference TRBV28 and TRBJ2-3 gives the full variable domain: DVKVTQSSRYLVKRTGEKVFLECVQDMDHENMFWYRQDPGLGLRLIYFSYDVKMKEKGDIPEGYSVSREKKERFSLILESASTNQTSMYLCASRAGGTDTQYFGPGTRLTVL.

CDR3 amino acids: CASSLARDSEKLFF. The CDR3 coding sequence is TGTGCCAGCAGCTTAGCGCGGGATTCGGAAAAACTGTTTTTT. The rearrangement joins TRBV7-2 to TRBJ1-4, with D hard to call. Germline CDR1 SGHTA, CDR2 FQGNSA. CDR3 length: 14 amino acids. Trimming shortened V by 0 bases and J by 8 bases, and 10 bases separated the two germline ends.